This T cell receptor beta chain was obtained from a study of CD4 T cells in relation to SARS-CoV-2 and coronaviruses. CDR3 length equals 17 residues. In germline, CDR1 is LNHDA, CDR2 SQIVND (reference sequence). V was cut by 3 bases and J by 0 bases, with 15 bases left in between. Study-level points and caveats: In roughly 60% of donors, memory CD4+ clonotypes crossrecognized SARS-CoV-2 and at least one common cold coronavirus spike. Crossreactivity was assessed only for spike protein, not other viral proteins.

Remarks on this clone: Its antigen is currently unknown.

Method: immunoSEQ multiplex PCR; TCRdb's copy keeps in-frame clones and lacks some. The sample holds 35,000 to 40,000 clones, 70% to 90% seen once. The chain combines TRBV19 with TRBJ1-3; D may be TRBD1 (6 bases). The sequence came from an adult with COVID-19. Sequenced input: memory CD4+ T cells from PBMCs. This CDR3 is CASSMGTSTSSGNTIYF. In DNA form, the CDR3 reads TGTGCCAGTAGTATGGGGACATCTACAAGCTCTGGAAACACCATATATTTT. Combining the CDR3 with reference TRBV19 and TRBJ1-3 gives the whole variable domain DGGITQSPKYLFRKEGQNVTLSCEQNLNHDAMYWYRQDPGQGLRLIYYSQIVNDFQKGDIAEGYSVSREKKESFPLTVTSAQKNPTAFYLCASSMGTSTSSGNTIYFGEGSWLTVV.